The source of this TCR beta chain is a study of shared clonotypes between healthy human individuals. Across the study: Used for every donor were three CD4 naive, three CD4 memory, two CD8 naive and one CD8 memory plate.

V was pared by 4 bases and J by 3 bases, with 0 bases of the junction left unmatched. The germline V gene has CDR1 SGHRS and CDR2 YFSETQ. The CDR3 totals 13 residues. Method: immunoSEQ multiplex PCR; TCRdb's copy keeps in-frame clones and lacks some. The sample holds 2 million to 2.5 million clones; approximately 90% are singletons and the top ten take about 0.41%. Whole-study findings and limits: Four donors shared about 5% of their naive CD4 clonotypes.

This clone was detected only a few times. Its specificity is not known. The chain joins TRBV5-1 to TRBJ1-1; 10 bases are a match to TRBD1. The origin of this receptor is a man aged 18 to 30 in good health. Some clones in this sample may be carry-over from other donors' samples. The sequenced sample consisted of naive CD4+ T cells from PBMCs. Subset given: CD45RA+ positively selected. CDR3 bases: TGCGCCAGCAGCGGGACAGGGGACACTGAAGCTTTCTTT. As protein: CASSGTGDTEAFF.